This T cell receptor (beta chain) was observed in a study of blood T cell repertoires in COVID-19. Background on the study: Samples came from the United States, Italy and Spain, spanning acute and convalescent COVID-19. In each case, the material was cDNA or gDNA derived from T cells, B-cell-depleted T cells, or PBMCs.

How the authors handled the data: For nucleated cells, counts were estimated from reference gene primer amplification. Profiling relied on immunoSEQ multiplex PCR, and the TCRdb table lists in-frame clones only, not all of them. The D gene and trimming were derived from the DNA, and the V and J assignments and clone size from that table. The sample lists about 90,000 clones, roughly 90% seen once, with roughly 1.2% in the top ten. V lost 7 bases and J 6 bases, leaving 22 bases between the germline ends. This CDR3 is built from 16 residues. Germline V gene data show CDR1 as LNHDA and CDR2 as SQIVND (reference sequence).

Sequenced: peripheral blood. The sequence came from a man aged 80 or over with active or convalescent COVID-19. The V call is TRBV19, the J call TRBJ1-5; TRBD1 might be the D (6 bases). The CDR3 DNA is TGTGCCAGTACCAAGCTCGGGGCAGGGGTCCTTCAGCCCCAGCATTTT. Translation gives CASTKLGAGVLQPQHF.